This T cell receptor (beta chain) was obtained from a study of early T cells in non-severe SARS-CoV-2 infection. Study summary: Bulk RNA taken from unsorted whole blood was sequenced, leaving chains unpaired.

Unique molecular identifiers were added to individual cDNA molecules. TCRdb ran MiXCR on the 5' RACE reads and lists one entry per CDR3 protein. This table holds over 30,000 distinct CDR3 sequences, 5.7% found once. Germline CDR1 DFQATT, CDR2 SNEGSKA (reference sequence). Trimming removed 5 bases at V and 2 bases at J, with 6 bases between. This CDR3 region has 11 residues. As for this clonotype: The antigen is not known.

Study results and limitations: Matching with VDJdb favored anti-spike CD8 responses (missing private and CD4 specificities).

The clonotype comes from an adult who was a healthcare worker with PCR-confirmed SARS-CoV-2 infection or an uninfected control (not recorded which). Input material: whole blood. V gene TRBV20-1 combines with J gene TRBJ1-2; D ambiguous. CDR3 residues: CSARQNYGYTF. CDR3 DNA sequence: TGCAGTGCTCGACAAAACTATGGCTACACCTTC.